The 25 T cell receptor beta chains below all came from one sample that was sequenced in a study of cytomegalovirus exposure and HLA in healthy donors. Amplification used 60 Vbeta primers and 13 Jbeta primers. Sequencing used immunoSEQ multiplex PCR; TCRdb keeps in-frame clones, though not all of them. The sample has tens of thousands of clones. Material: PBMCs. The origin of the receptors is a man aged 45-60 years in good health and CMV-seropositive.

The V and J genes are TRBV27 and TRBJ1-1, with a weak D call TRBD1 (5 bases). The germline CDR1 and CDR2 sequences are MNHEY and SMNVEV (reference sequence). The CDR3 is 15 residues long. Trimming removed 4 bases at V and 1 base at J, with 13 bases between. DNA for the CDR3: TGTGCCAGCAGTTCCCTCAGGGTTAAGAACACTGAAGCTTTCTTT. This sequence encodes CASSSLRVKNTEAFF.

The rearrangement uses TRBV6-5 and TRBJ1-4, with D perhaps matching TRBD1 (5 bases). V gave up 7 bases and J gave up 4 bases, with 16 bases separating them. The CDR3 is made up of 15 amino acids. CDR1 is MNHEY, CDR2 SVGAGI, per germline. In DNA, the CDR3 is TGTGCCAGCAAAAAAGAGGGACTACTTAATGAAAAACTGTTTTTT. Its translation is CASKKEGLLNEKLFF.

V is TRBV2 and J is TRBJ1-2, with 8 bases identical to TRBD1. V was clipped by 6 bases and J by 6 bases; unmatched bases: 6. The length of the CDR3 is 13 residues. The germline CDR1 and CDR2 sequences are SNHLY and FYNNEI. CDR3 DNA: TGTGCCAGCAGCGTGGGACAGGCCCATGGCTACACCTTC. It translates to CASSVGQAHGYTF.

This sequence joins TRBV28 and TRBJ1-2; no clear D gene. The V gene's germline CDR1 is MDHEN and CDR2 SYDVKM. V was shortened by 3 bases and J by 0 bases, with 8 bases between the two germline ends. The CDR3 covers 14 residues. CDR3 residues: CASSLAEANYGYTF. For the CDR3, the DNA is TGTGCCAGCAGTTTGGCAGAAGCTAACTATGGCTACACCTTC.

The chain links TRBV27 to TRBJ1-1, with 8 bases fitting TRBD1. After removal of 6 bases from V and 0 bases from J, the junction contained 9 bases not matched to a gene. CDR3 length: 16 amino acids. Germline CDR1 reads MNHEY; CDR2 reads SMNVEV (reference sequence). For the CDR3, the DNA is TGTGCCAGCAGGACCCGACAGGGGACAATGAACACTGAAGCTTTCTTT. It specifies CASRTRQGTMNTEAFF.

CDR3 region: CASSYGGGQETQYF. CDR3 nucleotide sequence: TGTGCCAGCAGTTATGGCGGGGGACAAGAGACCCAGTACTTC. The rearrangement joins TRBV6-5 to TRBJ2-5; TRBD2 matches at 7 bases. V dropped 3 bases and J dropped 2; count of bases not matched to a gene: 3. The CDR3 has 14 residues. Germline CDR1 and CDR2: MNHEY and SVGAGI.

This chain joins TRBV19 and TRBJ1-2, with D uncertain. V shed 7 bases and J shed 1 base, with 16 bases lying between them. Germline CDR1 and CDR2: LNHDA and SQIVND (reference sequence). The CDR3 runs to 15 residues. The CDR3 protein is CASNSAGEGNYGYTF. The CDR3 DNA sequence: TGTGCCAGTAACTCGGCGGGAGAGGGTAACTATGGCTACACCTTC.

V and J are TRBV5-1 and TRBJ2-7, with a tentative D call TRBD1 (5 bases). Germline values: CDR1 SGHRS, CDR2 YFSETQ. V dropped 4 bases and J dropped 1 base, with 9 bases sitting between them. The CDR3 extends over 13 amino acids. The CDR3 sequence: CASSEGASYEQYF. For the CDR3, the DNA is TGCGCCAGCAGCGAAGGGGCTTCCTACGAGCAGTACTTC.

J is TRBJ1-1 and V is TRBV4-3; maybe TRBD1 (6 bases). The V gene's germline CDR1 is LGHNA and CDR2 YSLEER. Trimming cost V 4 bases and J 4 bases, with 16 bases left between them. This CDR3 is built from 15 residues. The CDR3 nucleotides are TGCGCCAGCAGCCCGACTACAGGGTACCCCACTGAAGCTTTCTTT. Translating it yields CASSPTTGYPTEAFF.

The chain joins TRBV18 to TRBJ2-7; 7 nucleotides match TRBD1. The CDR3 runs to 16 residues. The ends lost 0 bases at V and 3 bases at J; junction bases unmatched: 8. CDR1 is KGHSH, CDR2 LQKENI, per germline. The CDR3 DNA follows: TGTGCCAGCTCACCACCAAGGAAAGGGACAGACTACGAGCAGTACGTC. Encoded protein: CASSPPRKGTDYEQYV.

The V gene is TRBV4-2, the J gene TRBJ1-1; D gene uncertain. Germline CDR1 reads LGHNA; CDR2 reads YNFKEQ. V gave up 4 bases and J gave up 0 bases, with 15 bases separating them. The CDR3 spans 16 residues. CDR3: CASSLSHGEVNTEAFF. In DNA, the CDR3 is TGTGCCAGCAGCCTTAGTCATGGGGAGGTGAACACTGAAGCTTTCTTT.

This rearrangement joins TRBV2 to TRBJ1-2; D unresolved. Trimming removed 6 bases from V and 7 bases from J, with 6 bases in between. The CDR3 extends over 10 amino acids. The germline gives CDR1 SNHLY, CDR2 FYNNEI. CDR3 loop: CASRAAGYTF. The CDR3 bases are TGTGCCAGCAGGGCGGCTGGCTACACCTTC.

The rearrangement links TRBV9 to TRBJ2-1, with D maybe TRBD2 (5 bases). The CDR3 is made up of 16 amino acids. V was cut by 7 bases and J by 3 bases, with 20 bases left in between. Germline CDR1 and CDR2: SGDLS and YYNGEE. The CDR3 DNA follows: TGTGCCAGCTCTCCTAGCCCGCGGCGGGTCTACAATGAGCAGTTCTTC. Amino acid sequence: CASSPSPRRVYNEQFF.

The chain couples TRBV19 to TRBJ2-7; TRBD1 matches at 8 bases. Losses at the gene ends were 8 bases for V and 3 bases for J; bases not matched to a gene: 3. The CDR3 consists of 12 residues. In germline, CDR1 is LNHDA, CDR2 SQIVND (reference sequence). CDR3 protein: CASGQGGYEQYF. The CDR3 nucleotides are TGTGCCAGTGGACAGGGAGGCTACGAGCAGTACTTC.

The gene calls are TRBV18 and TRBJ2-1; D might be TRBD1 (6 bases). The germline V gene has CDR1 KGHSH and CDR2 LQKENI. This CDR3 contains 14 residues. Trimming removed 3 bases at V and 5 bases at J, with 11 bases between. The CDR3 spells CASSPTAGDNEQFF. The CDR3 DNA reads TGTGCCAGCTCACCCACCGCAGGGGACAATGAGCAGTTCTTC.

The chain recombines TRBV5-1 with TRBJ2-5, with 14 nucleotides matching TRBD2. J was trimmed by 2 bases and V by 3 bases; bases with no gene match: 9. This CDR3 region has 18 residues. Germline loops: CDR1 SGHRS, CDR2 YFSETQ. DNA of the CDR3: TGCGCCAGCAGCTCCTGGGGACTAGCGGGAGATGGGCAAGAGACCCAGTACTTC. Its protein is CASSSWGLAGDGQETQYF.

The rearrangement links TRBV27 to TRBJ1-1, with D possibly TRBD1 on 5 matching bases. V was cut by 8 bases and J by 1 base, with 14 bases left in between. This CDR3 has 14 residues. Germline assignment: CDR1 MNHEY and CDR2 SMNVEV (reference sequence). CDR3 coding DNA: TGTGCCAGCGGACCTGGACACCCGAACACTGAAGCTTTCTTT. Its protein product is CASGPGHPNTEAFF.

The CDR3 here is CATSPEGWRGTEAFF. The CDR3, as DNA: TGTGCCACCAGTCCAGAGGGGTGGAGGGGCACTGAAGCTTTCTTT. The chain combines TRBV15 with TRBJ1-1, with D possibly matching TRBD1 (5 bases). The germline V gene has CDR1 LNHNV and CDR2 YYDKDF (reference sequence). The CDR3 is 15 amino acids. V lost 6 bases and J 4 bases, leaving 18 bases between the germline ends. Based on the CDR3 plus reference TRBV15 and TRBJ1-1, the full variable domain is DAMVIQNPRYQVTQFGKPVTLSCSQTLNHNVMYWYQQKSSQAPKLLFHYYDKDFNNEADTPDNFQSRRPNTSFCFLDIRSPGLGDTAMYLCATSPEGWRGTEAFFGQGTRLTVV.

CDR3 DNA: TGTGCCAGCAGCACGGGACAGGGTAACACTGAAGCTTTCTTT. As protein: CASSTGQGNTEAFF. The V call is TRBV7-9, the J call TRBJ1-1, with TRBD1 identical over 9 bases. This CDR3 is built from 14 residues. CDR1 is SEHNR, CDR2 FQNEAQ, per germline (reference sequence). The V gene end was trimmed by 5 bases and the J gene end by 2 bases; junction bases not matched to a gene: 3.

The gene calls are TRBV9 and TRBJ2-7, with TRBD2 as a possible D gene (6 bases). Germline V CDR1 and CDR2: SGDLS, YYNGEE. This CDR3 comprises 14 residues. V gave up 2 bases and J gave up 3 bases, with 12 bases separating them. The DNA of the CDR3 is TGTGCCAGCAGCGTCAGTAGCGGAAACTACGAGCAGTACTTC. Translated: CASSVSSGNYEQYF.

The CDR3 region is CAWDRVNGYTF. CDR3 sequence (DNA): TGTGCCTGGGACAGGGTTAATGGCTACACCTTC. The rearrangement links TRBV30 to TRBJ1-2; TRBD1 aligns across 7 bases. This CDR3 is 11 amino acids long. Germline lookup yields CDR1 GTSNPN and CDR2 SVGIG (reference sequence). With 5 bases clipped from V and 6 bases from J, the junction kept 3 bases outside the gene matches.

The rearrangement uses TRBV12-2 and TRBJ2-7; TRBD2 is taken as the D call from the table, unchecked against the DNA. TRBV12-2 is given as a pseudogene. The CDR3 sequence is 17 residues long. The CDR3 loop is CASRKQMTSGGSYEQYV. CDR3 bases: TGTGCAAGTCGCAAACAAATGACTAGCGGGGGCTCCTACGAGCAGTACGTC.

The chain couples TRBV5-1 to TRBJ2-6; 12 nucleotides line up with TRBD2. The CDR3 is made up of 18 amino acids. Germline V CDR1 and CDR2: SGHRS, YFSETQ. The V gene end was trimmed by 6 bases and the J gene end by 2 bases; junction bases not matched to a gene: 9. In DNA form, the CDR3 reads TGCGCCAGCACCTCCTCTAGCGGGAGGGCCGCTGGGGCCAACGTCCTGACTTTC. Its translation is CASTSSSGRAAGANVLTF.

The chain joins TRBV4-1 to TRBJ1-5, with D unclear. V lost 3 bases and J 1 base, leaving 13 bases between the germline ends. This CDR3 contains 16 residues. CDR1 MGHRA and CDR2 YSYEKL come from the germline V gene. This CDR3 is CASSQFGLGSNQPQHF. CDR3 in DNA: TGCGCCAGCAGCCAGTTCGGACTGGGGAGCAATCAGCCCCAGCATTTT.

The V and J genes are TRBV19 and TRBJ1-4; TRBD1 matches 7 bases. V trimming: 6 bases; J trimming: 0 bases; junction bases outside the gene matches: 1. Per the germline V gene, CDR1 is LNHDA and CDR2 is SQIVND (reference sequence). This CDR3 region has 14 residues. CDR3 protein: CASRGTATNEKLFF. The CDR3 region has the DNA TGTGCCAGTAGAGGGACAGCAACTAATGAAAAACTGTTTTTT.